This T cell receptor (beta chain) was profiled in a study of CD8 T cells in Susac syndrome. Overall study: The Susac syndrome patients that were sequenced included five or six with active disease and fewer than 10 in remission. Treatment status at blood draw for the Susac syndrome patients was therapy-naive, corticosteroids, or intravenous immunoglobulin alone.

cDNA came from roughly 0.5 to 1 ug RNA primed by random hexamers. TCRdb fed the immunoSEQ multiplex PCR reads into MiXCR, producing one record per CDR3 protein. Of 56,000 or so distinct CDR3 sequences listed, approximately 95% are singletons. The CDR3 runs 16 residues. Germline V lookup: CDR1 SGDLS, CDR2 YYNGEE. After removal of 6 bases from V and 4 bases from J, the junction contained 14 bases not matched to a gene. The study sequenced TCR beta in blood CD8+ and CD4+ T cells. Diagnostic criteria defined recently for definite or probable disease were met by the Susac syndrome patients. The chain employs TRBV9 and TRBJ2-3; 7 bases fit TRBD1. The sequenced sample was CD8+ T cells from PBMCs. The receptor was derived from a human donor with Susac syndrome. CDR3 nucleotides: TGTGCCAGCACCAACAAGGACAGGCATTCGGCAGATACGCAGTATTTT. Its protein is CASTNKDRHSADTQYF. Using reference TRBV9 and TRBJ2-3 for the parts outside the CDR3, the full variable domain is DSGVTQTPKHLITATGQRVTLRCSPRSGDLSVYWYQQSLDQGLQFLIQYYNGEERAKGNILERFSAQQFPDLHSELNLSSLELGDSALYFCASTNKDRHSADTQYFGPGTRLTVL.